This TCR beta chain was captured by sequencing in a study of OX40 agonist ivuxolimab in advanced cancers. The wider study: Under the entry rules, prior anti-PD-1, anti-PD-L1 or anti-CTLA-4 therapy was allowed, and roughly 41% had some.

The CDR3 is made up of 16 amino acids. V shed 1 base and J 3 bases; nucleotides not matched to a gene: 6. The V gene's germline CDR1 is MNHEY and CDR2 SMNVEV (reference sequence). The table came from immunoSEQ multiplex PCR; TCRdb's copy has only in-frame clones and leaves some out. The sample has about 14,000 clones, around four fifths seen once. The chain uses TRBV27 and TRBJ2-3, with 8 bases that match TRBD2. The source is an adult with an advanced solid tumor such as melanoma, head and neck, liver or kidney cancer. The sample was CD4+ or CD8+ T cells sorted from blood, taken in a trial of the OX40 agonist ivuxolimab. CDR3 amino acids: CASSLLGAGVTDTQYF. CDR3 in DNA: TGTGCCAGCAGTTTATTGGGAGCGGGAGTTACAGATACGCAGTATTTT.